This T cell receptor (beta chain) emerged from a study of shared clonotypes between healthy human individuals. Findings and limits, study-wide: Collection of samples was limited to blood; tissue repertoires likely differ.

Concerning this clone itself: Its antigen is undetermined.

TCRdb's copy holds only in-frame clones and misses some; the assay was immunoSEQ multiplex PCR. The sample includes about 500,000 clones, around 77% seen only once; the top ten take 12%. The sequence came from a woman aged 40 to 49 in good health. Some clones in this sample may be carry-over from other donors' samples. The sample comprised PBMCs.

The CDR3 coding sequence is TGCGCCAGCAGGCTCGGAGGGGGCGGGGCCTACGAGCAGTACTTC. Amino acids: CASRLGGGGAYEQYF. The chain links TRBV4-1 to TRBJ2-7, with a weak D call TRBD1 (7 bases). The CDR3 covers 15 residues. Germline V gene lookup returns CDR1 MGHRA and CDR2 YSYEKL. Trimming shortened V by 6 bases and J by 2 bases, and 17 bases separated the two germline ends.